This T cell receptor beta chain was captured by sequencing in a study of shared clonotypes between healthy human individuals. Only in-frame clones appear in the TCRdb table, and some are missing; sequencing was by immunoSEQ multiplex PCR. The repertoire holds some 510,000 clones, with less than 85% as singletons. Sequenced: PBMCs. The sequence was obtained from a woman between 35 and 50 years old in good health. Some clones in this sample may be carry-over from other donors' samples.

The CDR3 DNA is TGCGCCAGCAGCCAAGTTAGTACTGGTTACGAGCAGTACTTC. It yields the protein CASSQVSTGYEQYF. The chain is built from TRBV4-1 and TRBJ2-7, with D unresolved. The V and J ends lost 1 base and 4 bases respectively, with 11 bases between them. CDR3 length equals 14 residues. Germline CDR1 reads MGHRA; CDR2 reads YSYEKL.